This T cell receptor beta chain was captured by sequencing in a study of blood T cell repertoires in COVID-19. Using immunoSEQ multiplex PCR, the repertoire was profiled, and TCRdb retains in-frame clones only, with some absent. Counted here are a few hundred thousand clones, 65% to 90% occurring once; the ten biggest clones make up approximately 2.4%. Germline V gene data show CDR1 as SGHTA and CDR2 as FQGNSA. V lost 4 bases and J 5 bases, leaving 15 bases between the germline ends. The length of the CDR3 is 16 residues. Sequenced sample: peripheral blood. The receptor was isolated from a woman aged 70 to 79 with COVID-19, enrolled during active disease. This chain uses TRBV7-2 with TRBJ1-6; possibly TRBD1 for D (5 bases). In nucleotides, the CDR3 is TGTGCCAGCAGCTCCCGTGCGCGGGGGGATAATTCACCCCTCCACTTT. Its protein is CASSSRARGDNSPLHF.